This T cell receptor beta chain originates from a study of blood T cell repertoires in COVID-19. Study as a whole: The United States, Italy and Spain were the sources of the acute and convalescent COVID-19 samples. T cells, B-cell-depleted T cells, or PBMCs provided the cDNA or gDNA that served as material.

Assay used: immunoSEQ multiplex PCR; TCRdb lists only in-frame clones, some missing. The table lists hundreds of thousands of clones, more than 80% of them singletons. Losses at the gene ends were 3 bases for V and 7 bases for J; bases not matched to a gene: 9. CDR1 SGHAT and CDR2 FQNNGV come from the germline V gene. The CDR3 is 16 amino acids. The chain is built from TRBV11-2 and TRBJ1-6; 7 bases align to TRBD1. The sample taken for sequencing was peripheral blood. The receptor comes from a woman in her 30s with active or convalescent COVID-19. The CDR3 coding sequence is TGTGCCAGCAGCTTTGTTACAGGGGCCGTCAATTCACCCCTCCACTTT. Its protein is CASSFVTGAVNSPLHF.